This entry concerns a single TCR beta chain. Its target is unknown. Repertoires were generated with immunoSEQ multiplex PCR, while TCRdb's copy carries only in-frame clones and drops some. The data hold about 18,000 clones, with around 82% observed a single time. The data originate from a study of OX40 agonist ivuxolimab in advanced cancers. Study-wide results and limits: In the 0.1 to 3.0 mg/kg range, CD4+ and CD8+ blood T cells had expanded clonally by week 6. Expanded peripheral T cell antigen specificity was not determined.

Germline V gives CDR1 WNHNN, CDR2 SYGVQD (reference sequence). Trimming took 5 bases from V and 0 from J, leaving 19 bases between them. This CDR3 spans 17 amino acids. Specimen: CD4+ or CD8+ T cells sorted from blood, collected in a trial of the OX40 agonist ivuxolimab. The V call is TRBV10-1, the J call TRBJ1-2; a possible D gene is TRBD1 (6 bases). This receptor was identified in an adult with an advanced solid tumor such as melanoma, head and neck, liver or kidney cancer. CDR3 sequence (DNA): TGCGCCAGCAGTCGAGACAGGCCGGGACAAGCTAACTATGGCTACACCTTC. Translating gives CASSRDRPGQANYGYTF.